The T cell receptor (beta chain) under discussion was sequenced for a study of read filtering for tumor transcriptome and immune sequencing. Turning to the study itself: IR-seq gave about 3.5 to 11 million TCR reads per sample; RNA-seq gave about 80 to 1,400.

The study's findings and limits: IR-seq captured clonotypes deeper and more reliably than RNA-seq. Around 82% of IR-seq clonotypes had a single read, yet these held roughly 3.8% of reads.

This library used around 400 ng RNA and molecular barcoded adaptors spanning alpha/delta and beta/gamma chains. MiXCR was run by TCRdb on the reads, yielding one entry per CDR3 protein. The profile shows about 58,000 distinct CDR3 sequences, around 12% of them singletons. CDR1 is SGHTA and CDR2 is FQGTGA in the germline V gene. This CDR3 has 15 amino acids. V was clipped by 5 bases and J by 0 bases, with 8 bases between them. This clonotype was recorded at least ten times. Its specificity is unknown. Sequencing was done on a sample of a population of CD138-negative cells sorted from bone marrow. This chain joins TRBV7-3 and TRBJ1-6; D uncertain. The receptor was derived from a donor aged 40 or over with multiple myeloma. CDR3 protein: CASSRESSYNSPLHF. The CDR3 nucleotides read TGTGCCAGCAGCCGAGAGAGCTCCTATAATTCACCCCTCCACTTT.